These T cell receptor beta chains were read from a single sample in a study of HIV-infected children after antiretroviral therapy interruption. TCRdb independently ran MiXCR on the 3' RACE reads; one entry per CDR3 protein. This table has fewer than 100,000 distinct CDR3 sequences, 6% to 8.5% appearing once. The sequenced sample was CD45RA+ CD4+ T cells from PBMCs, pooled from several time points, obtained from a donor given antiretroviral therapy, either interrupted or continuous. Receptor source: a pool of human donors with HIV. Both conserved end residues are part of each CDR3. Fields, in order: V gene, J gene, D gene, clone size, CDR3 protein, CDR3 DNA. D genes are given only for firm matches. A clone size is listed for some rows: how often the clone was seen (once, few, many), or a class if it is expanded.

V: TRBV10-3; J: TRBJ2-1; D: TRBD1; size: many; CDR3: CATRTGSGNEQFF; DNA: TGTGCCACTCGGACAGGGTCCGGGAATGAGCAGTTCTTC
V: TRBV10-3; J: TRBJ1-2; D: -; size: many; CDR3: CAISVPGPNNYGYTF; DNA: TGTGCCATCAGTGTCCCGGGACCGAATAACTATGGCTACACCTTC
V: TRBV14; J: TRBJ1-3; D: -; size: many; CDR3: CASSPLDGTSGNTIYF; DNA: TGTGCCAGCAGCCCTCTAGACGGTACCTCTGGAAACACCATATATTTT
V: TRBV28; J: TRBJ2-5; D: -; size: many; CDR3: CASSFGARETQYF; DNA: TGTGCCAGCAGTTTTGGGGCGCGGGAGACCCAGTACTTC
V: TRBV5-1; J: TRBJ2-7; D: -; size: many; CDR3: CASSLEVSYEQYF; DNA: TGCGCCAGCAGCTTGGAAGTATCCTACGAGCAGTACTTC
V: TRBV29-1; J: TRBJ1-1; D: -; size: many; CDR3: CSTDVNTEAFF; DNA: TGCAGCACGGACGTGAACACTGAAGCTTTCTTT
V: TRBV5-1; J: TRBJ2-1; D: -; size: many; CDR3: CASSSRAHEQFF; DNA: TGCGCCAGCAGCTCCCGGGCCCATGAGCAGTTCTTC
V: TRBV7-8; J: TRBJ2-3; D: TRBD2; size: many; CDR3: CASSLKAGGPWDTQYF; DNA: TGTGCCAGCAGCTTAAAAGCGGGGGGGCCATGGGATACGCAGTATTTT
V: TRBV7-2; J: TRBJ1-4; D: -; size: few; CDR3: CASTSTRGRNEKLFF; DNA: TGTGCCAGCACCTCGACCAGGGGTCGAAATGAAAAACTGTTTTTT
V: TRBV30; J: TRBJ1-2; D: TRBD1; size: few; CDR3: CAWSVFRGPYGYTF; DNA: TGTGCCTGGAGTGTGTTTAGGGGGCCGTATGGCTACACCTTC
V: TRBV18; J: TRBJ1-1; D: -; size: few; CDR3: CASSPSGGGTEAFF; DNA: TGTGCCAGCTCACCATCCGGAGGGGGCACTGAAGCTTTCTTT
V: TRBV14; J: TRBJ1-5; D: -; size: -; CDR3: CASSQAEGNRNQPQHF; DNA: TGTGCCAGCAGCCAAGCAGAAGGAAATCGCAATCAGCCCCAGCATTTT
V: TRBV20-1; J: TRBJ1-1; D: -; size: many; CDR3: CSARANGPPTFF; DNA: TGCAGTGCTAGGGCGAATGGGCCCCCTACTTTCTTT
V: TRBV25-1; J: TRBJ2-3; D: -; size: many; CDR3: CASSEVGGRDTQYF; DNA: TGTGCCAGCAGTGAAGTCGGGGGGCGAGATACGCAGTATTTT
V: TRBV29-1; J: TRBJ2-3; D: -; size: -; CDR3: CSASQGGTDTQYF; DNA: TGCAGCGCCAGTCAAGGGGGAACAGATACGCAGTATTTT
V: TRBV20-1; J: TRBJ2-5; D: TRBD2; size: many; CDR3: CSARGLAGGPRGMETQYF; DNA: TGCAGTGCTAGGGGACTAGCGGGGGGGCCCAGGGGAATGGAGACCCAGTACTTC